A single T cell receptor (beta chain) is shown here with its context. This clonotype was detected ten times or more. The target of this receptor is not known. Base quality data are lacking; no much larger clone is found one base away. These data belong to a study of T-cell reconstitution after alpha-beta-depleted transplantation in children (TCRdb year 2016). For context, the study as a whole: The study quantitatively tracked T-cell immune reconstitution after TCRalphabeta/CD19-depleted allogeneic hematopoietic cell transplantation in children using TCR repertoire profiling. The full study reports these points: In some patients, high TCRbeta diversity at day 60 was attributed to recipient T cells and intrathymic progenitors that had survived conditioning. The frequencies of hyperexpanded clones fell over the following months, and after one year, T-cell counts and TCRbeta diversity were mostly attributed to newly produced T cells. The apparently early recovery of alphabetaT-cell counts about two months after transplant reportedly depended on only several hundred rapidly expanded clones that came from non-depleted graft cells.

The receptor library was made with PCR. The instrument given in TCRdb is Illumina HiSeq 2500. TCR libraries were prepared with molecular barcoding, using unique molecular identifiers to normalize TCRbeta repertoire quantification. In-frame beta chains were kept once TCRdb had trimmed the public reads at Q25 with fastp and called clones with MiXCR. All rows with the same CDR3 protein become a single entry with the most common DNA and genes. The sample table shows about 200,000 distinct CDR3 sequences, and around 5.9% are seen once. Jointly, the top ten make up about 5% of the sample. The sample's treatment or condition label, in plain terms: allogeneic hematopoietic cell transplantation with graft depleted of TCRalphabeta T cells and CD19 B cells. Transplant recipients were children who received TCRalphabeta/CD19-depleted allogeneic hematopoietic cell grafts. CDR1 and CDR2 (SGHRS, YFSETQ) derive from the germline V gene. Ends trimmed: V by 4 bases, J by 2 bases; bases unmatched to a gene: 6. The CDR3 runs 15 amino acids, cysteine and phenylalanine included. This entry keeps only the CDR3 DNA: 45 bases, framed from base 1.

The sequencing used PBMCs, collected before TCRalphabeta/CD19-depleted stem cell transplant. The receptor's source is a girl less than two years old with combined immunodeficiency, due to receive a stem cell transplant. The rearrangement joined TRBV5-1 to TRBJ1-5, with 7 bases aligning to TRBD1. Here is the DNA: TGCGCCAGCAGCGGTGGGACAGACCGCAATCAGCCCCAGCATTTT. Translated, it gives CASSGGTDRNQPQHF. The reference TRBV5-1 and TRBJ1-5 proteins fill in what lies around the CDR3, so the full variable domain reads KAGVTQTPRYLIKTRGQQVTLSCSPISGHRSVSWYQQTPGQGLQFLFEYFSETQRNKGNFPGRFSGRQFSNSRSEMNVSTLELGDSALYLCASSGGTDRNQPQHFGDGTRLSIL.